The entry that follows covers one T cell receptor (beta chain) sequence. Its specificity is not known. This record belongs to a study of cytomegalovirus exposure and HLA in healthy donors. The PCR was carried out with 60 Vbeta primers and 13 Jbeta primers. Under the authors' procedure: In a later analysis, of 79 million or so unique beta chains, some 10 million appeared in at least two donors. Profiling relied on immunoSEQ multiplex PCR, and the TCRdb table lists in-frame clones only, not all of them. For V, J and clone size, that table is used; D and trimming come from the DNA. Of more than 130,000 clones detected, 60% to 85% appear once; the ten largest clones hold around 6.8%. Nominally healthy donors provided the samples, though records likely missed some immune exposures. Study-wide points: There were under 200 TCR beta chains listed as cytomegalovirus-associated.

V shed 5 bases and J 4 bases; nucleotides not matched to a gene: 20. The CDR3 consists of 19 residues. Germline V CDR1 and CDR2: LNHDA, SQIVND (reference sequence). What was sequenced was PBMCs. The TCR comes from a man aged 35 to 55 in good health and CMV-seropositive. The J gene is TRBJ1-5, the V gene TRBV19; 7 nucleotides agree with TRBD1. CDR3 nucleotide sequence: TGTGCCAGTAGTGTATCCCTACTCCAACAGGGGCTTGGAAATCAGCCCCAGCATTTT. Translated, it gives CASSVSLLQQGLGNQPQHF.